These T cell receptor beta chains were read from a single sample in a study of blood T cells in healthy people across ages. In TCRdb, the 5' RACE reads were re-called with MiXCR into one record per CDR3 protein. The data contain over 1,500,000 distinct CDR3 sequences, less than 50% of them singletons. The sample was blood. The receptors shown here come from a woman in her 40s in good health. Each CDR3 is given with its conserved first and last residue. A D gene is named only where the DNA matches it firmly. Rows may omit the clone size; those that give it use once, few, many or a size class.

V gene	D gene	clone size	J gene	CDR3 DNA	CDR3 protein
TRBV6-2/TRBV6-3	TRBD2	.	TRBJ2-3	TGTGCCAGCAAACATAGGCTAGCGGGGGCCAGCACAGATACGCAGTATTTT	CASKHRLAGASTDTQYF
TRBV24-1	.	.	TRBJ2-3	TGTGCCACCAGTGGAGGGCTCACAGATACGCAGTATTTT	CATSGGLTDTQYF
TRBV20-1	.	.	TRBJ2-5	TGCAGTGCTAGAGATGACAGGGCGGGGGAGACCCAGTACTTC	CSARDDRAGETQYF
TRBV4-1	.	.	TRBJ2-1	TGCGCCAGCAGCCAAGGGTTCGGGAGTGAGCAGTTCTTC	CASSQGFGSEQFF
TRBV5-6	TRBD1	.	TRBJ1-6	TGTGCCAGCAGCGACCCACAGGGGAACTCACCCCTCCACTTT	CASSDPQGNSPLHF
TRBV24-1	TRBD2	.	TRBJ2-1	TGTGCCACCAGTGACCTGACTAGCGGGGGCCGGTATGAGCAGTTCTTC	CATSDLTSGGRYEQFF
TRBV20-1	TRBD1	.	TRBJ2-5	TGCAGTGCTGAAGACAGGGAACTGTACCAAGAGACCCAGTACTTC	CSAEDRELYQETQYF
TRBV29-1	.	.	TRBJ2-7	TGCAGCGCCTGGATACGGACAGCCACCTACGAGCAGTACTTC	CSAWIRTATYEQYF
TRBV5-1	TRBD1	.	TRBJ2-5	TGCGCCAGCAGCGCGGCACTACAGGGGCAGCGGCAGACCCAGTACTTC	CASSAALQGQRQTQYF
TRBV7-2	TRBD1	.	TRBJ1-2	TGTGCCAGCAGGATAACCGGGACAGGGCCAAACTATGGCTACACCTTC	CASRITGTGPNYGYTF
TRBV5-1	.	.	TRBJ2-1	TGCGCCAGCAGCGACAACCTAAATGAGCAGTTCTTC	CASSDNLNEQFF
TRBV7-3	TRBD2	once	TRBJ2-3	TGTGCCAGCAGCTTAGGGACTAGCGGGGTTGGTACGCAGTATTTT	CASSLGTSGVGTQYF
TRBV7-9	TRBD2	few	TRBJ2-1	TGTGCCAGCAGCTCCGGACTAGCGGGGATCGATGAGCAGTTCTTC	CASSSGLAGIDEQFF
TRBV6-5	TRBD2	.	TRBJ2-1	TGTGCCAGCAGTTACAGTTGGACTAGCGGGGGGGTAAGGAAGTTCGGTGAGCAGTTCTTC	CASSYSWTSGGVRKFGEQFF
TRBV27	.	.	TRBJ1-2	TGTGCCGGCAGTTTCGGGGGGGGTAACTATGGCTACACCTTC	CAGSFGGGNYGYTF
TRBV12-3/TRBV12-4	TRBD2	.	TRBJ2-1	TGTGCCAGCAAAATAGCGGGGATGAATGAGCAGTTCTTC	CASKIAGMNEQFF
TRBV15	.	few	TRBJ2-7	TGTGCCACCAGCAGAGTTGCCTTGGGCTCCTACGAGCAGTACTTC	CATSRVALGSYEQYF
TRBV15	TRBD1	.	TRBJ2-7	TGTGCCACTAGCAGAGGGGGGACAGGGTTCTCCTACGAGCAGTACTTC	CATSRGGTGFSYEQYF
TRBV7-2	TRBD1	.	TRBJ2-3	TGTGCCAGCAGCCCGAAGACAGGGGGCAGGAATACGCAGTATTTT	CASSPKTGGRNTQYF
TRBV7-3	.	.	TRBJ2-1	TGTGCCAGCAGCTTCCAAGGGGATCTATGGAATGAGCAGTTCTTC	CASSFQGDLWNEQFF
TRBV25-1	.	.	TRBJ1-5	TGTGCCAGCAGTGACTTTAGCAATCAGCCCCAGCATTTT	CASSDFSNQPQHF
TRBV4-2	TRBD1	.	TRBJ1-5	TGTGCCAGCAGCCCTGGACAGGGTATCGGCAATCAGCCCCAGCATTTT	CASSPGQGIGNQPQHF
TRBV10-3	TRBD2	.	TRBJ2-7	TGTGCCATCAGTGGTGCTGGGGGGGTTGGGTACGAGCAGTACTTC	CAISGAGGVGYEQYF
TRBV27	.	many	TRBJ2-3	TGTGCCAGCAGTTTAGTTCTCACAGATACGCAGTATTTT	CASSLVLTDTQYF
TRBV7-8	TRBD1	.	TRBJ1-1	TGTGCCAGCAGCTCCGGGGACAGGGGGCGGACTGAAGCTTTCTTT	CASSSGDRGRTEAFF
TRBV18	.	few	TRBJ2-5	TGTGCCAGCTCTCGTATCCCGGGGGCCCACCAAGAGACCCAGTACTTC	CASSRIPGAHQETQYF
TRBV3-1	.	few	TRBJ2-5	TGTGCCAGCAGCCAGCCGGGATTTCAGCAAGAGACCCAGTACTTC	CASSQPGFQQETQYF
TRBV11-2	.	.	TRBJ1-2	TGTGCCAGCAGCTCTAGGGGTTTTGGCTACACCTTC	CASSSRGFGYTF
TRBV20-1	TRBD1	.	TRBJ2-1	TGCAGTGCTTGGGGACAGTACAATGAGCAGTTCTTC	CSAWGQYNEQFF
TRBV18	.	.	TRBJ2-3	TGTGCCAGCTCACGCGATACAGAGACAGCAGATACGCAGTATTTT	CASSRDTETADTQYF
TRBV4-1	TRBD1	.	TRBJ1-2	TGCGCCAGCAGCCAAGGAGGACAGGGGGATGGCTACACCTTC	CASSQGGQGDGYTF
TRBV5-1	.	.	TRBJ2-6	TGCGCCAGCAGCTGGCGTAGGGGGAACTCTGGGGCCAACGTCCTGACTTTC	CASSWRRGNSGANVLTF